These 16 T cell receptor beta chains were sequenced from one sample in a study of regulatory T cells in long-lasting Graves disease listed by TCRdb under 2021. The sample's time point label is to be understood as: newly diagnosed GD, antithyroid drugs for less than 3 months. RNA was extracted from PBMCs in TRIzol for both TCR sequencing and RNA sequencing. The library was generated by multiplex PCR. The data were produced on an Illumina HiSeq 4000. To build TCR beta libraries, CDR3 regions were amplified by Arm-PCR using iRepertoire HTBI primers. TCRdb redid the processing of the public reads, applying fastp at Q25 and MiXCR, and retained in-frame beta chains. For every CDR3 protein sequence, its rows merge into one entry that carries the most common genes and DNA. The table for this sample lists some 240,000 distinct CDR3 sequences; around 20% of them were counted only once. The ten largest clones take up roughly 10% of the sample.

These data were also reused for a study on T cells in Graves' hyperthyroidism and ophthalmopathy.

Sequencing was performed on peripheral blood mononuclear cells (PBMCs), taken at new diagnosis, from a patient treated with antithyroid drugs. These receptors originate from a woman in her twenties or thirties with Graves disease. Donor details come from another sample of the same person, matched by shared clones.

A single count supports this clonotype. This may arise from a read error, as a much more abundant clone is one base away. The chain carries TRBV6-2 or TRBV6-3 and TRBJ1-1; D might be TRBD1 (6 bases). The CDR3 runs 15 residues. Trimming removed 8 bases at V and 7 bases at J, with 23 bases between. Germline V gives CDR1 MNHEY, CDR2 SVGEGT. The CDR3 DNA is TGTGCCAGCGGTGAGAGGACAGATCCACGGAGTGAAGCTTTCTTT. Translated: CASGERTDPRSEAFF.

The gene calls are TRBV6-5 and TRBJ2-1, with D perhaps assigned TRBD1 or TRBD2 (5 bases each). Germline V gene sequence: CDR1 MNHEY, CDR2 SVGAGI. Trimming took 0 bases from V and 0 from J, leaving 6 bases between them. The length of the CDR3 is 15 residues. The CDR3 sequence is CASSYSGGSYNEQFF. CDR3 in DNA: TGTGCCAGCAGTTACTCTGGGGGCTCCTACAATGAGCAGTTCTTC.

This clonotype was observed at least ten times. CDR3 amino acids: CASSFIPRAKAFF. The DNA for the CDR3 is TGTGCCAGCAGCTTTATCCCCAGGGCGAAAGCTTTCTTT. The genes are TRBV7-2 and TRBJ1-1; TRBD1 is a possible D gene (5 bases). The CDR3 is 13 amino acids. V lost 3 bases to trimming and J lost 9 bases, with 14 bases between them. CDR1 and CDR2 from the germline V gene are SGHTA and FQGNSA.

This clonotype was recorded at least ten times. This chain connects TRBV5-1 to TRBJ1-1, with TRBD1 identical over 7 bases. J gave up 0 bases and V 0 bases, and 5 bases lay outside the gene matches. In germline, CDR1 is SGHRS, CDR2 YFSETQ. This CDR3 contains 16 residues. The CDR3 DNA is TGCGCCAGCAGCTTGGCCCGTGACAGGGTGAACACTGAAGCTTTCTTT. This codes for CASSLARDRVNTEAFF.

This clonotype was recorded many times. V and J are TRBV19 and TRBJ1-5; D is ambiguous. The V gene's germline CDR1 is LNHDA and CDR2 SQIVND (reference sequence). The CDR3 runs 15 residues. V lost 5 bases and J 4 bases, leaving 15 bases between the germline ends. The CDR3 loop reads CASSPWREENQPQHF. In DNA, the CDR3 is TGTGCCAGTAGTCCCTGGCGGGAGGAAAATCAGCCCCAGCATTTT. The complete variable domain, with remaining parts taken from reference TRBV19 and TRBJ1-5, reads DGGITQSPKYLFRKEGQNVTLSCEQNLNHDAMYWYRQDPGQGLRLIYYSQIVNDFQKGDIAEGYSVSREKKESFPLTVTSAQKNPTAFYLCASSPWREENQPQHFGDGTRLSIL.

There are many counts of this clonotype. The chain carries TRBV28 and TRBJ2-4, with 8 bases identical to TRBD2. Germline CDR1 and CDR2: MDHEN and SYDVKM. This CDR3 spans 13 amino acids. After removal of 7 bases from V and 8 bases from J, the junction contained 7 bases not matched to a gene. The DNA for the CDR3 is TGTGCCAGCAAGCGCGGGGGGTGGGACATTCAGTACTTC. Translated, it gives CASKRGGWDIQYF.

Many counts were recorded for this clonotype. The chain has TRBV28 and TRBJ2-3; a weak D match, TRBD1 (6 bases). The J call is in doubt because the DNA end fits TRBJ1-1 better. Germline V gene data show CDR1 as MDHEN and CDR2 as SYDVKM. The CDR3 length is 12 residues. The CDR3 DNA is TGTGCCAGCAGTTTGGGGGGGCCGGGGGCTTTCTTT. It is translated as CASSLGGPGAFF.

This clonotype came up many times. CDR3 residues: CATFLGLANTGELFF. In DNA form, the CDR3 reads TGTGCCACATTCCTGGGACTAGCGAACACCGGGGAGCTGTTTTTT. This chain connects TRBV7-2 to TRBJ2-2; TRBD2 matches at 8 bases. Trimming took 10 bases from V and 0 from J; bases not matched to a gene: 7. This CDR3 region has 15 residues. Germline loops: CDR1 SGHTA, CDR2 FQGNSA.

There are many counts of this clonotype. The CDR3 DNA follows: TGCAGTGCTAGACACCAGACTAGCGCGGAGTACTTC. Translation gives CSARHQTSAEYF. V and J are TRBV20-1 and TRBJ2-7; 8 bases are shared with TRBD2. Unmatched junction bases numbered 8, after V lost 2 bases and J lost 11 bases. Per the germline V gene, CDR1 is DFQATT and CDR2 is SNEGSKA (reference sequence). CDR3 length: 12 residues.

This clonotype appeared many times. DNA for the CDR3: TGCAGCACAACCCGGGGGGGTAATGAAAAACTGTTTTTT. Encoded protein: CSTTRGGNEKLFF. The V and J genes are TRBV29-1 and TRBJ1-4, with a tentative D call TRBD1 (5 bases). V was pared by 8 bases and J by 4 bases, with 14 bases between. Looked up from germline, CDR1 is SQVTM and CDR2 is ANQGSEA. This CDR3 comprises 13 residues. Drawing the rest from reference TRBV29-1 and TRBJ1-4, the complete variable domain is SAVISQKPSRDICQRGTSLTIQCQVDSQVTMMFWYRQQPGQSLTLIATANQGSEATYESGFVIDKFPISRPNLTFSTLTVSNMSPEDSSIYLCSTTRGGNEKLFFGSGTQLSVL.

Remarks on this clonotype: The junction differs from germline at one of its ends, possibly a read error. The chain carries TRBV5-6 and TRBJ1-1, with D uncertain. CDR3 length: 17 residues. In germline, CDR1 is SGHDT, CDR2 YYEEEE. As DNA, the CDR3 is TGTGCCAGCAGCTTGGGAGTCGTCCGACACTTGAACACTGAGGCTTTCTTT. Encoded protein: CASSLGVVRHLNTEAFF. The full variable domain, completed using reference TRBV5-6 and TRBJ1-1, is DAGVTQSPTHLIKTRGQQVTLRCSPKSGHDTVSWYQQALGQGPQFIFQYYEEEERQRGNFPDRFSGHQFPNYSSELNVNALLLGDSALYLCASSLGVVRHLNTEAFFGQGTRLTVV.

The chain is built from TRBV20-1 and TRBJ2-1; 13 nucleotides agree with TRBD2. The germline CDR1 and CDR2 sequences are DFQATT and SNEGSKA (reference sequence). V shed 3 bases and J 0 bases; nucleotides not matched to a gene: 14. The CDR3 spans 20 residues. This chain's CDR3 is CSASGGKTSGGFLSYNEQFF. CDR3 DNA: TGCAGTGCTAGCGGGGGAAAGACTAGCGGGGGGTTCCTCTCCTACAATGAGCAGTTCTTC.

There are many counts of this clonotype. The genes are TRBV20-1 and TRBJ1-1; D is undetermined. V was trimmed by 0 bases and J by 6 bases, leaving 17 bases between them. This CDR3 contains 15 residues. The germline CDR1 and CDR2 sequences are DFQATT and SNEGSKA (reference sequence). CDR3 in amino acids: CSARDRPSFKPEAFF. The CDR3 nucleotides are TGCAGTGCTAGAGATCGTCCGTCATTTAAACCTGAAGCTTTCTTT.

Of note for this clonotype: It is likely a read error: a sequence one base away is far more abundant. The chain is built from TRBV7-9 and TRBJ2-5; D possibly corresponds to TRBD1 (6 bases). Germline-derived CDR1 and CDR2 are SEHNR and FQNEAQ (reference sequence). The CDR3 consists of 14 residues. The V end was cut by 5 bases, the J end by 11 bases, with 21 bases between. CDR3 sequence reads: CASSIPEGVGDQYF. The CDR3 DNA reads as TGTGCCAGCAGCATCCCTGAGGGGGTCGGAGATCAGTACTTC.

The V and J genes are TRBV15 and TRBJ2-7; 7 bases are shared with TRBD1. Germline V CDR1 and CDR2: LNHNV, YYDKDF (reference sequence). J gave up 2 bases and V 5 bases, and 6 bases lay outside the gene matches. The CDR3 totals 14 residues. CDR3 sequence: CATSAYRGPYEQYF. The DNA of the CDR3 is TGTGCCACCAGCGCCTACAGGGGCCCCTACGAGCAGTACTTC. The variable domain in full, with the rest retrieved from reference TRBV15 and TRBJ2-7, is DAMVIQNPRYQVTQFGKPVTLSCSQTLNHNVMYWYQQKSSQAPKLLFHYYDKDFNNEADTPDNFQSRRPNTSFCFLDIRSPGLGDTAMYLCATSAYRGPYEQYFGPGTRLTVT.

This chain links TRBV5-1 with TRBJ2-3, with 10 bases aligning to TRBD2. Germline CDR1 is SGHRS and CDR2 is YFSETQ. This CDR3 contains 16 residues. V shed 10 bases and J 6 bases; nucleotides not matched to a gene: 17. CDR3 in DNA: TGCGCCTGCATCCTCACAGCGGGGGGGCCGGGGGATACGCAGTATTTT. Its protein product is CACILTAGGPGDTQYF.